The 17 T cell receptor beta chains below all came from one sample that was sequenced in a study of blood T cells in healthy people across ages. A second PCR of about 6 to 11 cycles used a sample-barcoded 5' primer and a J-beta primer mix. TCRdb ran MiXCR on the 5' RACE reads and lists one entry per CDR3 protein. The sample shows some 800,000 distinct CDR3 sequences, around a quarter of them seen only once. This sample also appeared in a second study, on T cells of mothers and their children.

The sequencing input was blood. Every receptor here comes from a boy younger than 18 in good health.

The V and J genes are TRBV12-5 and TRBJ1-2; D unclear. Trimming removed 2 bases from V and 8 bases from J, with 12 bases in between. Germline CDR1 and CDR2: LGHNT and FRNRAP. The CDR3 sequence is 13 residues long. The CDR3 here is CASGLRSREGYTF. CDR3 nucleotide sequence: TGTGCTAGTGGTTTGCGTTCGCGGGAAGGCTACACCTTC.

The J gene is TRBJ2-3, the V gene TRBV4-3; the match to TRBD2 covers 11 bases. The J segment lost 10 bases and the V segment lost 4 bases, leaving 13 bases of the junction unmatched. The CDR3 extends over 16 amino acids. Germline V lookup: CDR1 LGHNA, CDR2 YSLEER. CDR3 coding DNA: TGCGCCAGCAGCCGGGTAGCGGGAGGGCCTTTTTTGGCGCAGTATTTT. It specifies CASSRVAGGPFLAQYF.

The chain links TRBV2 to TRBJ1-1, with 8 bases matching TRBD1. This CDR3 spans 13 amino acids. Unmatched junction bases numbered 5, after V lost 5 bases and J lost 6 bases. Germline assignment: CDR1 SNHLY and CDR2 FYNNEI. The CDR3 coding sequence is TGTGCCAGCAGTTCCCAGGGGGCGGCTGAAGCTTTCTTT. This encodes CASSSQGAAEAFF.

The chain carries TRBV28 and TRBJ1-1; 7 nucleotides align to TRBD1. The germline gives CDR1 MDHEN, CDR2 SYDVKM. Trimming cost V 4 bases and J 7 bases; bases outside gene matches: 6. The CDR3 extends over 13 amino acids. CDR3 in DNA: TGTGCCAGCAGTTCCAGGCGGGACAGTGAAGCTTTCTTT. Its protein product is CASSSRRDSEAFF.

The CDR3: CASSTTGSYQPQHF. For the CDR3, the DNA is TGTGCCAGCAGTACGACAGGGTCCTATCAGCCCCAGCATTTT. J is TRBJ1-5 and V is TRBV12-3 or TRBV12-4, with TRBD1 matching over 7 bases. This CDR3 region has 14 residues. The trim removed 5 bases at V and 5 bases at J, leaving 6 bases unmatched.

The V and J genes are TRBV12-3 or TRBV12-4 and TRBJ2-1; possible D gene TRBD2, 7 bases. The CDR3 consists of 14 residues. V was shortened by 7 bases and J by 8 bases, with 18 bases between the two germline ends. CDR3 sequence (DNA): TGTGCCAGCAAGCGAGGGGAGGGGGGGGATGAGCAGTTCTTC. Translation gives CASKRGEGGDEQFF.

V is TRBV28 and J is TRBJ1-1; D gene uncertain. Germline V CDR1 and CDR2: MDHEN, SYDVKM. The length of the CDR3 is 14 residues. Trimming took 1 base from V and 5 from J, leaving 11 bases between them. The CDR3 sequence is CASSLLAGRTEAFF. CDR3 in DNA: TGTGCCAGCAGTTTATTAGCAGGTCGGACTGAAGCTTTCTTT.

V usage is TRBV7-2 and J usage is TRBJ1-1, with TRBD1 as a possible D gene (5 bases). There are 16 residues in the CDR3. Germline V gene sequence: CDR1 SGHTA, CDR2 FQGNSA. Trimming stripped 0 bases from V and 4 bases from J, with 15 bases between. CDR3 in amino acids: CASSLARVQGGTEAFF. The CDR3 DNA sequence: TGTGCCAGCAGCTTAGCCAGAGTTCAGGGAGGCACTGAAGCTTTCTTT.

This clonotype was detected a few times. The genes are TRBV3-1 and TRBJ2-4; D tentatively reads TRBD1 or TRBD2 (5 bases each). Trimming removed 0 bases at V and 1 base at J, with 31 bases between. The CDR3 is 23 amino acids. Per the germline V gene, CDR1 is LGHDT and CDR2 is YNNKEL (reference sequence). As DNA, the CDR3 is TGTGCCAGCAGCCAAGAAATAAGCAGGGACCGCCCGGACCCCGCGTTGGCCAAAAACATTCAGTACTTC. Protein product: CASSQEISRDRPDPALAKNIQYF.

This clonotype turned up a few times. The CDR3 loop is CASSPNLGTGSGNTIYF. In nucleotides, the CDR3 is TGTGCCAGCTCACCGAACCTCGGGACAGGCTCTGGAAACACCATATATTTT. This sequence joins TRBV18 and TRBJ1-3; 8 bases line up with TRBD1. Per germline, CDR1 KGHSH and CDR2 LQKENI. This CDR3 spans 17 amino acids. The V gene end was trimmed by 3 bases and the J gene end by 0 bases; junction bases not matched to a gene: 7.

This clonotype was found a few times. J is TRBJ2-7 and V is TRBV12-3 or TRBV12-4, with unresolved D. The DNA end favors TRBJ2-5, so the J call may be wrong. The CDR3 spans 12 residues. CDR3 DNA sequence: TGTGCCAGCAGTTCAGTCCCGGAGACCCAGTACTTC. It yields the protein CASSSVPETQYF.

The chain combines TRBV7-9 with TRBJ2-6, with D unclear. V was clipped by 4 bases and J by 2 bases, with 15 bases between them. Germline-derived CDR1 and CDR2 are SEHNR and FQNEAQ (reference sequence). CDR3 length: 17 residues. CDR3 residues: CASSSPLTETGANVLTF. CDR3 sequence (DNA): TGTGCCAGCAGCTCACCACTTACGGAGACTGGGGCCAACGTCCTGACTTTC. Variable domain in full (rest from reference TRBV7-9 and TRBJ2-6): DTGVSQNPRHKITKRGQNVTFRCDPISEHNRLYWYRQTLGQGPEFLTYFQNEAQLEKSRLLSDRFSAERPKGSFSTLEIQRTEQGDSAMYLCASSSPLTETGANVLTFGAGSRLTVL.

This clonotype was observed many times. V gene TRBV20-1 combines with J gene TRBJ1-1, with D unclear. Germline V gene data show CDR1 as DFQATT and CDR2 as SNEGSKA (reference sequence). The V end lost 6 bases, the J end lost 4 bases, and 18 bases lay between the germline ends. The CDR3 totals 14 residues. The CDR3 reads CSARGEGMGTEAFF. CDR3 nucleotide sequence: TGCAGTGCGCGTGGTGAAGGGATGGGCACTGAAGCTTTCTTT.

This clonotype was picked up a small number of times. The J gene is TRBJ1-1, the V gene TRBV27; D is unresolved. Germline loops: CDR1 MNHEY, CDR2 SMNVEV (reference sequence). The CDR3 sequence is 13 residues long. Trimming cost V 1 base and J 2 bases, with 5 bases left between them. CDR3 protein: CASSLWTNTEAFF. The CDR3 DNA reads as TGTGCCAGCAGTTTATGGACCAACACTGAAGCTTTCTTT.

The chain joins TRBV4-3 to TRBJ1-2; D remains ambiguous. Between the trimmed V and J ends, which lost 2 bases and 6 bases, there was a span of 13 bases. Germline V gene data show CDR1 as LGHNA and CDR2 as YSLEER. This CDR3 has 14 amino acids. CDR3 region: CASSQSSQADGYTF. The CDR3, as DNA: TGCGCCAGCAGCCAATCGTCCCAGGCGGATGGCTACACCTTC.

About this clonotype itself: One end of the junction varies from germline; a read error may be responsible. The chain joins TRBV5-1 to TRBJ2-7; the match to TRBD1 covers 11 bases. The CDR3 runs 15 residues. The V gene's germline CDR1 is SGHRS and CDR2 YFSETQ. The CDR3 DNA follows: TGCGCCAGCAGCTTGACGGGACAGGGGGAAACCGAGCAGCACTTC. This encodes CASSLTGQGETEQHF. Full variable domain (outside the CDR3, taken from reference TRBV5-1 and TRBJ2-7): KAGVTQTPRYLIKTRGQQVTLSCSPISGHRSVSWYQQTPGQGLQFLFEYFSETQRNKGNFPGRFSGRQFSNSRSEMNVSTLELGDSALYLCASSLTGQGETEQHFGPGTRLTVT.

This clonotype was detected only once. The genes are TRBV29-1 and TRBJ2-5, with a possible D match to TRBD1 (5 bases). V was trimmed by 5 bases and J by 2 bases, leaving 15 bases between them. The CDR3 spans 14 residues. The germline V gene has CDR1 SQVTM and CDR2 ANQGSEA. The DNA of the CDR3 is TGCAGCGTTTCGGACACAAAGGGGCAAGAGACCCAGTACTTC. This encodes CSVSDTKGQETQYF.